This TCR beta chain is drawn from a study of OX40 agonist ivuxolimab in advanced cancers. Study outcomes and limitations: The specificity for antigen of the expanded peripheral T cells was not determined. Partial responders at 0.1-3.0 mg/kg showed near-lowest clonal expansion. Clonal expansion by week 6 occurred in CD4+ and CD8+ blood T cells (at 0.1 to 3.0 mg/kg).

This CDR3 has 13 residues. From germline, CDR1 is LNHDA and CDR2 SQIVND (reference sequence). The ends were cut back, 8 bases at V and 1 base at J, with 12 bases in the middle. Profiled with immunoSEQ multiplex PCR; TCRdb holds only in-frame clones, not every one. The sample lists some 35,000 clones, around four fifths seen once, with 20% to 25% in the top ten. Remarks on this clone: Antigen specificity is unknown.

Blood sampling took place at baseline, cycle 4 day 1, and cycle 7 day 1. This receptor was identified in an adult with an advanced solid tumor such as melanoma, head and neck, liver or kidney cancer. Source: CD4+ or CD8+ T cells sorted from blood, taken in a trial of the OX40 agonist ivuxolimab. V gene TRBV19 combines with J gene TRBJ2-7; the D gene is possibly TRBD1 (6 bases). In nucleotides, the CDR3 is TGTGCCAGTTCCCCGACAGGATCCTACGAGCAGTACTTC. Its protein is CASSPTGSYEQYF.